This T cell receptor beta chain is from a study of cytomegalovirus exposure and HLA in healthy donors. Notes on the study in general: For TCR beta chains, V- and J-gene trimming was later linked to a missense DCLRE1C variant.

PCR was performed using 60 Vbeta and 13 Jbeta primers. Study processing details: Later analysis identified some 80 million unique TCR beta chains, around 10 million shared. Method: immunoSEQ multiplex PCR; TCRdb's copy keeps in-frame clones and lacks some. That table furnishes V, J and clone size, whereas the DNA furnished D and trimming. The data contain tens of thousands of clones, under 80% of them singletons. The germline V gene encodes CDR1 MNHEY and CDR2 SVGAGI. The V gene end was trimmed by 6 bases and the J gene end by 6 bases; junction bases not matched to a gene: 5. The CDR3 loop spans 13 amino acids. For this clone: Its antigen is as yet unknown.

Sequencing was performed on PBMCs. The chain is built from TRBV6-5 and TRBJ1-2, with TRBD1 matching over 9 bases. This sequence originates from a male donor in good health and CMV-seronegative. In DNA form, the CDR3 reads TGTGCCAGCAGATTCACAGGGGGCGATGGCTACACCTTC. It translates to CASRFTGGDGYTF.